This T cell receptor (beta chain) stems from a study of blood T cell repertoires in COVID-19. Study in general: Some COVID-19 samples were acute and others convalescent; all came from the United States, Italy and Spain. Sources were T cells, B-cell-depleted T cells, or PBMCs; the material itself was cDNA or gDNA.

Germline V gene sequence: CDR1 MGHRA, CDR2 YSYEKL. V was clipped by 1 base and J by 2 bases, with 12 bases between them. This CDR3 region has 15 residues. Per the original data handling: Amplification from reference gene primers served as the basis for estimated nucleated cell counts. Assay: immunoSEQ multiplex PCR; the TCRdb copy retains only in-frame clones and omits some. The V and J calls and clone size are taken from that table; D and trimming were inferred from the DNA. This sample carries some 220,000 clones, roughly four fifths of them seen once, and the ten largest clones take roughly 2.4%. This clone occurred once.

This receptor was taken from a woman between 55 and 75 years old with acute or convalescent COVID-19. Sequencing input: peripheral blood. The genes are TRBV4-1 and TRBJ2-7; maybe TRBD1 (6 bases). The CDR3 loop is CASSQGHRVAYEQYF. In nucleotides, the CDR3 is TGCGCCAGCAGCCAAGGACACAGGGTCGCCTACGAGCAGTACTTC.